The 15 T cell receptor beta chains listed next were all sequenced from one sample in a study of T cell responses to AZD1222 COVID-19 vaccine. Only in-frame clones appear in the TCRdb table, and some are missing; sequencing was by immunoSEQ multiplex PCR. The table shows 100,000 or so clones, with 82% occurring only once. Sequencing used peripheral blood, obtained on day 0 of AZD1222 vaccination. These TCRs come from an adult in good health.

This chain uses TRBV29-1 with TRBJ1-4, with TRBD1 matching 10 bases. V shed 8 bases and J 7 bases; nucleotides not matched to a gene: 4. In germline, CDR1 is SQVTM, CDR2 ANQGSEA. The CDR3 is made up of 12 amino acids. CDR3 in amino acids: CSIRTGGEKLFF. CDR3 nucleotide sequence: TGCAGCATCCGGACAGGGGGTGAAAAACTGTTTTTT.

This clone was seen only once. Other DNA sequences in the sample encode the same CDR3. The chain carries TRBV5-1 and TRBJ2-7; 7 nucleotides match TRBD1. V lost 0 bases to trimming and J lost 4 bases; unmatched junction nucleotides: 1. Germline CDR1 reads SGHRS; CDR2 reads YFSETQ. This CDR3 is 13 amino acids long. The CDR3: CASSLDRGYEQYF. The CDR3 DNA follows: TGCGCCAGCAGCTTGGACAGGGGATACGAGCAGTACTTC.

This chain joins TRBV20-1 and TRBJ2-3; D uncertain. The CDR3 has 14 amino acids. Germline V gene sequence: CDR1 DFQATT, CDR2 SNEGSKA (reference sequence). With 3 bases removed from V and 1 base from J, the gap between germline ends came to 11 bases. For the CDR3, the DNA is TGCAGTGCTAGTATGTCCGTGGGCACAGATACGCAGTATTTT. Its translation: CSASMSVGTDTQYF.

The chain couples TRBV6-5 to TRBJ1-2; unclear D gene. Germline loops: CDR1 MNHEY, CDR2 SVGAGI. CDR3 length: 13 residues. V was cut by 7 bases and J by 4 bases, with 13 bases left in between. The CDR3 sequence: CASMAGDIYGYTF. The CDR3 DNA is TGTGCCAGCATGGCGGGAGACATCTATGGCTACACCTTC.

The chain combines TRBV27 with TRBJ2-3; 8 bases match TRBD2. The CDR3 covers 16 residues. Germline trimming cut 5 bases from V and 0 bases from J; bases unmatched to any gene: 7. Germline V CDR1 and CDR2: MNHEY, SMNVEV (reference sequence). The CDR3 nucleotides read TGTGCCAGCAGTCCCCGACTAGCGTACAGCACAGATACGCAGTATTTT. Translating gives CASSPRLAYSTDTQYF.

The gene calls are TRBV18 and TRBJ1-2; 9 bases are shared with TRBD1. Germline CDR1 is KGHSH and CDR2 is LQKENI. With V trimmed by 3 bases and J by 10 bases, 6 bases remained unmatched. The CDR3 totals 13 residues. The CDR3 protein is CASSPSRDRDYTF. CDR3 sequence (DNA): TGTGCCAGCTCACCGTCCCGGGACAGGGACTACACCTTC.

The chain recombines TRBV5-4 with TRBJ1-1; 8 nucleotides line up with TRBD1. Germline trimming cut 3 bases from V and 1 base from J; bases unmatched to any gene: 2. The CDR3 runs 14 residues. Looked up from germline, CDR1 is SGHNT and CDR2 is YYREEE (reference sequence). The CDR3: CASSSGGSNTEAFF. Written as DNA, the CDR3 is TGTGCCAGCAGCTCAGGGGGCTCGAACACTGAAGCTTTCTTT.

The rearrangement links TRBV7-9 to TRBJ1-2; 8 bases are a match to TRBD1. This CDR3 has 16 amino acids. Germline-derived CDR1 and CDR2 are SEHNR and FQNEAQ (reference sequence). Germline trimming cut 5 bases from V and 0 bases from J; bases unmatched to any gene: 8. In nucleotides, the CDR3 is TGTGCCAGCAGCACAACCGGGACAGGCCCTAACTATGGCTACACCTTC. Translating it yields CASSTTGTGPNYGYTF.

The rearrangement uses TRBV5-1 and TRBJ1-6; D call uncertain. V lost 0 bases, J lost 11 bases, and 15 bases lay in between. Looked up from germline, CDR1 is SGHRS and CDR2 is YFSETQ. The length of the CDR3 is 15 residues. CDR3 sequence: CASSLVKGQGPPLHF. CDR3 in DNA: TGCGCCAGCAGCTTGGTAAAAGGGCAAGGGCCACCCCTCCACTTT.

The V call is TRBV6-5, the J call TRBJ1-4; TRBD1 aligns across 9 bases. CDR1 is MNHEY and CDR2 is SVGAGI in the germline V gene. This CDR3 has 15 amino acids. V was pared by 6 bases and J by 6 bases, with 8 bases of the junction left unmatched. The CDR3: CASRTRWTGDEKLFF. CDR3 bases: TGTGCCAGCAGGACCCGGTGGACAGGGGATGAAAAACTGTTTTTT.

The V call is TRBV19, the J call TRBJ1-2; D uncertain. The germline gives CDR1 LNHDA, CDR2 SQIVND (reference sequence). V was shortened by 4 bases and J by 2 bases, with 8 bases between the two germline ends. This CDR3 is built from 13 residues. In DNA form, the CDR3 reads TGTGCCAGTAGTACACAAGTGAACTATGGCTACACCTTC. It is translated as CASSTQVNYGYTF.

The chain carries TRBV4-3 and TRBJ2-1, with a tentative D call TRBD1 (7 bases). The CDR3 covers 15 residues. CDR1 is LGHNA and CDR2 is YSLEER in the germline V gene. V was clipped by 3 bases and J by 8 bases, with 17 bases between them. The CDR3 loop is CASSQLGGRGYEQFF. In nucleotides, the CDR3 is TGCGCCAGCAGCCAGCTAGGGGGCCGGGGGTATGAGCAGTTCTTC.

The rearrangement uses TRBV19 and TRBJ2-3; D perhaps matches TRBD2 (7 bases). The CDR3 loop spans 16 amino acids. V was clipped by 6 bases and J by 1 base, with 17 bases between them. Germline CDR1 LNHDA, CDR2 SQIVND (reference sequence). The CDR3, as DNA: TGTGCCAGTAGAAGAGGGGGGGGATCGGGCACAGATACGCAGTATTTT. Translating gives CASRRGGGSGTDTQYF.

The CDR3 DNA is TGTGCCAGCATCCCAACAGGGCCGGGAAACACCATATATTTT. Residues: CASIPTGPGNTIYF. The chain recombines TRBV6-5 with TRBJ1-3, with D possibly being TRBD1 (6 bases). CDR1 is MNHEY, CDR2 SVGAGI, per germline. Deletions cut 7 bases from V and 4 bases from J, with 14 bases between. The CDR3 has 14 amino acids.

In its sample, this clone was seen a few times. This chain connects TRBV5-6 to TRBJ2-7, with D perhaps assigned TRBD1 or TRBD2 (5 bases each). Germline V gene data show CDR1 as SGHDT and CDR2 as YYEEEE. Trimming cost V 4 bases and J 7 bases, with 18 bases left between them. CDR3 length: 14 residues. The CDR3, as DNA: TGTGCCAGCAGCCTCCGGGGACCCTCGTGGGAGCAGTACTTC. Translation: CASSLRGPSWEQYF.